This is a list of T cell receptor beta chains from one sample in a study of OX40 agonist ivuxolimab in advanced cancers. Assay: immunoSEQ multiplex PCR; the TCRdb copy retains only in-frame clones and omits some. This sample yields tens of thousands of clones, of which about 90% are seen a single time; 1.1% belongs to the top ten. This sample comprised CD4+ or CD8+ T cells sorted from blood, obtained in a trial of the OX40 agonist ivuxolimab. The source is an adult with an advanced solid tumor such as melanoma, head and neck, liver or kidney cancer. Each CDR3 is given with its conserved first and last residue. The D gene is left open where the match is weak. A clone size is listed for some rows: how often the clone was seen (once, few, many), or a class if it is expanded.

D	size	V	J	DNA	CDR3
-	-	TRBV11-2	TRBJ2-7	TGTGCCAGTGGCGTTGGGACCTACGAGCAGTACTTC	CASGVGTYEQYF
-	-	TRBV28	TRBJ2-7	TGTGCCAGCAGTGTGGGCCCCTACGAGCAGTACTTC	CASSVGPYEQYF
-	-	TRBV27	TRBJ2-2	TGTGCCAGCAGTCCATCACCCCCGGGGGCATACGCCGGGGAGCTGTTTTTT	CASSPSPPGAYAGELFF
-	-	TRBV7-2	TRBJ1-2	TGTGCCAGCAGCTTAGACGGCCAGTCTAACTATGGCTACACCTTC	CASSLDGQSNYGYTF
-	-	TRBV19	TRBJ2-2	TGTGCCAGTAGCAGGGTCCGGGAGCTGTTTTTT	CASSRVRELFF
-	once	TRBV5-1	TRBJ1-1	TGCGCCAGCAACCCTTTGGCAGGGTCGAACACTGAAGCTTTCTTT	CASNPLAGSNTEAFF
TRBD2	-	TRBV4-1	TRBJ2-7	TGCGCCAGCAGCCCGAAGGGGCTAGCGGGAGGGCCTCCCTACGAGCAGTACTTC	CASSPKGLAGGPPYEQYF
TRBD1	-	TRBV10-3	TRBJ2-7	TGTGCCATCAGGCCGGGACAGATATACGAGCAGTACTTC	CAIRPGQIYEQYF
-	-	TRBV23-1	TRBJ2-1	TGCGCCAGCAGCCAAATATGGGCTACTAAGTACAATGAGCAGTTCTTC	CASSQIWATKYNEQFF
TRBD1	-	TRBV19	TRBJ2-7	TGTGCCAGTAGTCAGGGCTCCGGGACAGGTTCGAGATACGAGCAGTACTTC	CASSQGSGTGSRYEQYF
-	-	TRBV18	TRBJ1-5	TGTGCCAGCTCACCACCGGGGGGCGGTAGCAATCAGCCCCAGCATTTT	CASSPPGGGSNQPQHF
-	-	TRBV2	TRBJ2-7	TGTGCCAGCAGTGAAGCGCTCAGGGGCTACGAGCAGTACTTC	CASSEALRGYEQYF
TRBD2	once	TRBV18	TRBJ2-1	TGTGCCAGCTCACTGGGGACTAGAAATGAGCAGTTCTTC	CASSLGTRNEQFF
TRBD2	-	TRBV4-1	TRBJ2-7	TGCGCCAGCAGCCGAGAGGCTAGCGGGAGTTTTGGCGAGCAGTACTTC	CASSREASGSFGEQYF
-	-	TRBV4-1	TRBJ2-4	TGCGCCAGCAGCCAAGGTCGGGAGACCAAAAACATTCAGTACTTC	CASSQGRETKNIQYF
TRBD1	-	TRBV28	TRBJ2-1	TGTGCCAGCAGTTTGATGGGACAGGGTTCCAATGAGCAGTTCTTC	CASSLMGQGSNEQFF
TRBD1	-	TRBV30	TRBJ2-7	TGTGCCTGGAGCCAGGGACAGGGGTTCGAGCAGTACTTC	CAWSQGQGFEQYF
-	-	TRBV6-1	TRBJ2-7	TGTGCCAGCAGTGAATTTGGGGGGCGTCGAGAGCAGTACTTC	CASSEFGGRREQYF
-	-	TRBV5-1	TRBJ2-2	TGCGCCAGCAGCCAACTAGGCGGGTCCACCGGGGAGCTGTTTTTT	CASSQLGGSTGELFF
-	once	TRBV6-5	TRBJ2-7	TGTGCCAGCAGTTACCTTGGACAGAGGGAGCAGTACTTC	CASSYLGQREQYF
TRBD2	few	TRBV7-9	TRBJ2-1	TGTGCCAGCAGCTCGATAGCGGGAGCGCACAATGAGCAGTTCTTC	CASSSIAGAHNEQFF
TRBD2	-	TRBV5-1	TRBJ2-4	TGCGCCAGCAGCTTGGAAACTAGCGGGAGGGGAAACATTCAGTACTTC	CASSLETSGRGNIQYF
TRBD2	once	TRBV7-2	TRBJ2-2	TGTGCCAGCAGCCCTTCTTCGGGAGGAGTTGGAGCCGGGGAGCTGTTTTTT	CASSPSSGGVGAGELFF
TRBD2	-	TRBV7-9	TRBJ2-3	TGTGCCAGCAGCTCCCTTAGCGGGAGCACAGATACGCAGTATTTT	CASSSLSGSTDTQYF
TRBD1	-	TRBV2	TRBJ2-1	TGTGCCAGCAGTGGGGGACAGGGTGGAGACAATGAGCAGTTCTTC	CASSGGQGGDNEQFF
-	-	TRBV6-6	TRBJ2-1	TGTGCCAGCTTAGGGGGCGGGAGTCCCTACAATGAGCAGTTCTTC	CASLGGGSPYNEQFF
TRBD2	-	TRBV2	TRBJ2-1	TGTGCCAGCAGTGCTAGCGGATCGTCCTACAATGAGCAGTTCTTC	CASSASGSSYNEQFF
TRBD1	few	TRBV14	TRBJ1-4	TGTGCCAGCAGCCCCCGACAGGGTAATGAAAAACTGTTTTTT	CASSPRQGNEKLFF
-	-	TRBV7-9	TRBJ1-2	TGTGCCAGCAGCTTACAGGACTATGGCTACACCTTC	CASSLQDYGYTF
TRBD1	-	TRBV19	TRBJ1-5	TGTGCCAGTAGTATAGATGGGACAGGGGCCAATCAGCCCCAGCATTTT	CASSIDGTGANQPQHF
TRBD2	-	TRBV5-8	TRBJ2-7	TGTGCCAGCAGCTGGGGACTAGCGGGCTACGAGCAGTACTTC	CASSWGLAGYEQYF
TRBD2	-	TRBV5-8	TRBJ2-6	TGTGCCAGCAGTTCCCCTGAGGGCGGGAGAGTCACTGGGGCCAACGTCCTGACTTTC	CASSSPEGGRVTGANVLTF
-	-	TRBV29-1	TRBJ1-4	TGCAGCGCTGTGGGATTGAATGAAAAACTGTTTTTT	CSAVGLNEKLFF
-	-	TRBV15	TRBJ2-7	TGTGCCACCAGCAGAGATGATGCGTACGAGCAGTACTTC	CATSRDDAYEQYF
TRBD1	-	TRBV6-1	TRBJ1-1	TGTGCCAGTAACAGGGGGGACACTGAAGCTTTCTTT	CASNRGDTEAFF